This T cell receptor beta chain was recovered during a study of early T cells in non-severe SARS-CoV-2 infection. Study at large: Sequencing of bulk RNA from unsorted whole blood was done, without chain pairing.

TCRdb fed the 5' RACE reads into MiXCR, producing one record per CDR3 protein. The sample consists of tens of thousands of distinct CDR3 sequences, 10% to 15% of them appearing once. The CDR3 has 11 amino acids. The germline V gene encodes CDR1 SGHTA and CDR2 FQGNSA. Trimming took 8 bases from V and 10 from J, leaving 12 bases between them. This clonotype was found a few times. The genes are TRBV7-2 and TRBJ2-1; D remains ambiguous. Sample: whole blood. This clonotype originated in an adult who was a healthcare worker with PCR-confirmed SARS-CoV-2 infection or an uninfected control (not recorded which). CDR3 DNA: TGTGCCAGCGGACCCCCAGGAGAGCAGTTCTTC. Amino acid sequence: CASGPPGEQFF.